Below are 21 T cell receptor beta chains sequenced from a single sample in a study of shared clonotypes between healthy human individuals. Positively selected for CCR7, the CD45RO-negative cells used as naive CD8 cells excluded terminally differentiated effector memory CD45RA+ cells. Profiled with immunoSEQ multiplex PCR; TCRdb holds only in-frame clones, not every one. The table records hundreds of thousands of clones, around 95% of them present only once. Material: naive CD8+ T cells sorted from blood. All receptors come from a woman in her thirties in good health.

This chain joins TRBV5-1 and TRBJ2-7; 7 bases match TRBD1. V trimming: 4 bases; J trimming: 5 bases; junction bases outside the gene matches: 9. CDR3 length: 14 amino acids. In germline, CDR1 is SGHRS, CDR2 YFSETQ. The CDR3 region is CASSPTTGFDEQYF. CDR3 nucleotides: TGCGCCAGCAGCCCGACGACAGGGTTCGACGAGCAGTACTTC.

The chain is built from TRBV7-9 and TRBJ2-7; TRBD2 aligns across 14 bases. CDR1 and CDR2 (germline): SEHNR, FQNEAQ (reference sequence). CDR3 size: 14 residues. The V and J ends lost 8 bases and 0 bases, in that order; junction bases with no gene match: 0. The chain's CDR3 is CASGTSGSSYEQYF. For the CDR3, the DNA is TGTGCCAGCGGGACTAGCGGGAGCTCCTACGAGCAGTACTTC.

CDR3 sequence: CASSYPGEYGEAFF. CDR3 DNA: TGTGCCAGCAGTTACCCAGGGGAATATGGTGAAGCTTTCTTT. The J gene is TRBJ1-1, the V gene TRBV28, with D tentatively TRBD1 (6 bases). The ends were cut back, 4 bases at V and 7 bases at J, with 16 bases in the middle. Germline V lookup: CDR1 MDHEN, CDR2 SYDVKM. CDR3 length: 14 residues.

This clone appeared a single time. The chain joins TRBV13 to TRBJ2-3; D is unclear. Trimming took 4 bases from V and 0 from J, leaving 14 bases between them. Germline CDR1 and CDR2: PRHDT and FYEKMQ (reference sequence). CDR3 size: 16 residues. The CDR3 nucleotides read TGTGCCAGCAGCTCCTCCCACTATTCTAGCACAGATACGCAGTATTTT. The encoded protein is CASSSSHYSSTDTQYF.

The V and J genes are TRBV4-1 and TRBJ2-3; D remains unclear. The CDR3 has 16 amino acids. V was trimmed by 5 bases and J by 0 bases, leaving 15 bases between them. Germline CDR1 reads MGHRA; CDR2 reads YSYEKL. The CDR3 nucleotides read TGCGCCAGCAGCTCCACGGTCGCAGCTAGCACAGATACGCAGTATTTT. It encodes CASSSTVAASTDTQYF.

The chain carries TRBV28 and TRBJ2-5, with D maybe TRBD2 (6 bases). Trimming stripped 3 bases from V and 5 bases from J, with 19 bases between. CDR1 is MDHEN, CDR2 SYDVKM, per germline. The CDR3 extends over 16 amino acids. The CDR3 DNA follows: TGTGCCAGCAGTTTGATATACGGGAGTCGTCAGGAGACCCAGTACTTC. This encodes CASSLIYGSRQETQYF.

This chain links TRBV7-6 with TRBJ1-1; D unclear. Trimming took 3 bases from V and 5 from J, leaving 10 bases between them. From germline, CDR1 is SGHVS and CDR2 FNYEAQ. The CDR3 is 13 amino acids. This CDR3 is CASSFHEGTEAFF. For the CDR3, the DNA is TGTGCCAGCAGCTTCCACGAGGGTACTGAAGCTTTCTTT.

The J gene is TRBJ2-3, the V gene TRBV10-3; D is possibly TRBD1 or TRBD2 (5 bases each). Germline assignment: CDR1 ENHRY and CDR2 SYGVKD. The ends were cut back, 3 bases at V and 4 bases at J, with 17 bases in the middle. This CDR3 is built from 16 residues. The DNA of the CDR3 is TGTGCCATCAGTGACCCCGGCGCAGGGCGGGCAGATACGCAGTATTTT. Translation gives CAISDPGAGRADTQYF.

V gene TRBV5-1 combines with J gene TRBJ2-7; TRBD2 matches 8 bases. The CDR3 is made up of 15 amino acids. Looked up from germline, CDR1 is SGHRS and CDR2 is YFSETQ. J was trimmed by 4 bases and V by 8 bases; bases with no gene match: 14. CDR3: CASTLASGSLYEQYF. The CDR3 DNA follows: TGCGCCAGTACCCTTGCGAGCGGGAGCTTATACGAGCAGTACTTC.

J is TRBJ2-1 and V is TRBV7-9; D gene uncertain. The germline CDR1 and CDR2 sequences are SEHNR and FQNEAQ (reference sequence). Trimming removed 5 bases from V and 9 bases from J, with 17 bases in between. This CDR3 is 14 amino acids long. The CDR3: CASSPVALRSEQFF. In DNA form, the CDR3 reads TGTGCCAGCAGCCCAGTCGCGCTCCGCTCTGAGCAGTTCTTC.

The CDR3 DNA sequence: TGTGCCAGCAGTTGGACTAGCGGGAGTATTGAGCAGTTCTTC. Translation: CASSWTSGSIEQFF. The J gene is TRBJ2-1, the V gene TRBV27; 13 bases line up with TRBD2. V shed 4 bases, J shed 9 bases, and the junction held 3 bases outside the gene matches. CDR1 is MNHEY and CDR2 is SMNVEV in the germline V gene (reference sequence). CDR3 size: 14 residues.

Concerning this clone: Within the sample, other DNA sequences also encode this same CDR3. V usage is TRBV19 and J usage is TRBJ2-7, with 7 bases identical to TRBD2. This CDR3 is built from 14 residues. Germline values: CDR1 LNHDA, CDR2 SQIVND (reference sequence). The V and J ends lost 1 base and 3 bases, in that order; junction bases with no gene match: 3. The CDR3, as DNA: TGTGCCAGTAGTATAGCGGGAGGCGGCTACGAGCAGTACTTC. The encoded protein is CASSIAGGGYEQYF.

J is TRBJ2-1 and V is TRBV19; tentatively, D is TRBD1 (5 bases). The CDR3 has 16 residues. V was clipped by 3 bases and J by 3 bases, with 15 bases between them. The germline V gene has CDR1 LNHDA and CDR2 SQIVND (reference sequence). The CDR3: CASSIGQGFGYNEQFF. The DNA of the CDR3 is TGTGCCAGTAGTATCGGGCAGGGTTTTGGCTACAATGAGCAGTTCTTC.

The chain employs TRBV7-2 and TRBJ2-1; D is unresolved. The CDR3 covers 13 residues. Germline CDR1 is SGHTA and CDR2 is FQGNSA. V was trimmed by 3 bases and J by 5 bases, leaving 8 bases between them. CDR3 nucleotides: TGTGCCAGCAGCTTCATGCGTCACAATGAGCAGTTCTTC. Protein product: CASSFMRHNEQFF.

The gene calls are TRBV29-1 and TRBJ2-7; 7 bases line up with TRBD2. The CDR3 is made up of 15 amino acids. CDR1 and CDR2 (germline): SQVTM, ANQGSEA. Trimming at V came to 6 bases and at J to 3 bases, leaving 14 bases not matched to a gene. Here the CDR3 DNA reads TGCAGCGTGGGGGAGGGAACTGGGGTAAGCTACGAGCAGTACTTC. Translated, it gives CSVGEGTGVSYEQYF.

A few counts support this clone. CDR3 sequence reads: CASSVDGTPTNEKLFF. Written as DNA, the CDR3 is TGTGCCAGCAGCGTAGATGGGACCCCAACTAATGAAAAACTGTTTTTT. The chain has TRBV9 and TRBJ1-4; possibly TRBD1 for D (5 bases). Germline V CDR1 and CDR2: SGDLS, YYNGEE. V was trimmed by 0 bases and J by 0 bases, leaving 9 bases between them. The CDR3 is made up of 16 amino acids. Complete variable domain (other parts from reference TRBV9 and TRBJ1-4): DSGVTQTPKHLITATGQRVTLRCSPRSGDLSVYWYQQSLDQGLQFLIQYYNGEERAKGNILERFSAQQFPDLHSELNLSSLELGDSALYFCASSVDGTPTNEKLFFGSGTQLSVL.

The chain has TRBV2 and TRBJ2-3; D remains unclear. Trimming removed 1 base at V and 5 bases at J, with 13 bases between. CDR1 SNHLY and CDR2 FYNNEI come from the germline V gene. This CDR3 has 15 residues. CDR3 sequence reads: CASSEGLTKRDTQYF. The CDR3 nucleotides are TGTGCCAGCAGTGAAGGGTTAACGAAAAGAGATACGCAGTATTTT.

The V gene is TRBV9, the J gene TRBJ2-5, with TRBD1 matching 7 bases. With V trimmed by 4 bases and J by 1 base, 1 base remained unmatched. This CDR3 region has 13 residues. From germline, CDR1 is SGDLS and CDR2 YYNGEE. The CDR3 sequence is CASSRDSQETQYF. The CDR3 DNA reads as TGTGCCAGCAGCCGGGACAGCCAAGAGACCCAGTACTTC.

The gene calls are TRBV7-6 and TRBJ2-7; D possibly matches TRBD1 or TRBD2 (5 bases each). CDR1 and CDR2 from the germline V gene are SGHVS and FNYEAQ. V gave up 1 base and J gave up 6 bases, with 13 bases separating them. CDR3 length: 14 residues. CDR3 protein: CASSLGGYLGEQYF. The CDR3 bases are TGTGCCAGCAGCTTAGGGGGGTACTTAGGCGAGCAGTACTTC. The full variable domain, its missing parts supplied by reference TRBV7-6 and TRBJ2-7, is GAGVSQSPRYKVTKRGQDVALRCDPISGHVSLYWYRQALGQGPEFLTYFNYEAQQDKSGLPNDRFSAERPEGSISTLTIQRTEQRDSAMYRCASSLGGYLGEQYFGPGTRLTVT.

This sequence joins TRBV25-1 and TRBJ2-7; 8 bases are shared with TRBD1. Trimming took 5 bases from V and 5 from J; bases not matched to a gene: 5. This CDR3 contains 13 residues. Germline lookup yields CDR1 MGHDK and CDR2 SYGVNS. The CDR3 nucleotides are TGTGCCAGCAGTTACGACAGGGGCAACGAGCAGTACTTC. This sequence encodes CASSYDRGNEQYF.

The chain combines TRBV7-8 with TRBJ2-1, with D possibly being TRBD2 (6 bases). The CDR3 totals 13 residues. From germline, CDR1 is SGHVS and CDR2 FQNEAQ. Trimming shortened V by 5 bases and J by 9 bases, and 14 bases separated the two germline ends. CDR3 DNA sequence: TGTGCCAGCAGCGGGGACTCCTCCCCTGAGCAGTTCTTC. It translates to CASSGDSSPEQFF.